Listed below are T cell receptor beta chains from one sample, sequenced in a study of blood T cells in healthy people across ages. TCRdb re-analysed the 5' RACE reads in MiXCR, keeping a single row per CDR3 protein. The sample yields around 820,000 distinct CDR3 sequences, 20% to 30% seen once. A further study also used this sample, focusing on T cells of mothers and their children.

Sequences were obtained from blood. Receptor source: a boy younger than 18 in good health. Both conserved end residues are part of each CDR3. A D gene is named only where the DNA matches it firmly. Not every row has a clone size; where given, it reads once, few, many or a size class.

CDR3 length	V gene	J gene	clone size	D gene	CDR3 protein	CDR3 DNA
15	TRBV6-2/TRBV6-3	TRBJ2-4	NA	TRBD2	CASTPGTSGRNIQYF	TGTGCCAGCACCCCCGGGACTAGCGGTAGAAACATTCAGTACTTC
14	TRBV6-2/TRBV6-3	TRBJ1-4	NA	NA	CASSLSPAPEKLFF	TGTGCCAGCAGTCTGAGTCCGGCGCCCGAAAAACTGTTTTTT
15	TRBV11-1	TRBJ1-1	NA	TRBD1	CASSERGTGSTEAFF	TGTGCCAGCAGCGAAAGGGGGACAGGGTCTACTGAAGCTTTCTTT
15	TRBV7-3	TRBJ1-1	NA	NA	CASSQTAAAGTEAFF	TGTGCCAGCAGCCAAACGGCAGCTGCGGGCACTGAAGCTTTCTTT
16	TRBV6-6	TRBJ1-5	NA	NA	CASSSPPGQTNQPQHF	TGTGCCAGCAGTTCGCCTCCAGGACAGACCAATCAGCCCCAGCATTTT
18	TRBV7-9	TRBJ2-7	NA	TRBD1	CASSSTKSGTGGSYEQYF	TGTGCCAGCAGCTCCACCAAATCCGGGACAGGGGGCTCCTACGAGCAGTACTTC
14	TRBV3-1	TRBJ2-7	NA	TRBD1	CASSPPGTGYEQYF	TGTGCCAGCAGCCCTCCGGGGACAGGCTACGAGCAGTACTTC
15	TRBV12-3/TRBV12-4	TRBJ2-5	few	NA	CASSQSPGLSETQYF	TGTGCCAGCAGTCAGAGCCCAGGACTGTCAGAGACCCAGTACTTC
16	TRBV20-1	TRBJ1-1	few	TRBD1	CSARDRDRGRWSEAFF	TGCAGTGCTAGAGACCGGGACAGGGGGCGGTGGTCTGAAGCTTTCTTT
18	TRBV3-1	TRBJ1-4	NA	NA	CASSPGTGTLGTNEKLFF	TGTGCCAGCAGCCCCGGCACAGGCACCTTGGGGACTAATGAAAAACTGTTTTTT
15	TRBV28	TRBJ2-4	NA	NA	CASSPRRLAKNIQYF	TGTGCCAGCAGTCCGCGACGGCTAGCCAAAAACATTCAGTACTTC
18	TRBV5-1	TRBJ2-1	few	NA	CASSSSVGGFGPVNEQFF	TGCGCCAGCAGCTCCTCCGTTGGGGGCTTCGGCCCGGTCAATGAGCAGTTCTTC
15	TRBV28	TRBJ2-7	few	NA	CASRRLGGQDYEQYF	TGTGCCAGCAGGCGACTGGGGGGCCAGGACTACGAGCAGTACTTC
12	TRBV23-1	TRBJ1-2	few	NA	CASSQNQGNYTF	TGCGCCAGCAGTCAAAATCAGGGGAACTACACCTTC
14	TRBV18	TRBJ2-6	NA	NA	CASSAVVGANVLTF	TGTGCCAGCTCAGCAGTTGTTGGGGCCAACGTCCTGACTTTC
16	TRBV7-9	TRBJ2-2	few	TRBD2	CASSPPSGLESGELFF	TGTGCCAGCAGCCCTCCCTCGGGACTAGAGTCCGGGGAGCTGTTTTTT
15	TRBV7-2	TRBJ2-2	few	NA	CASSFGGGWGGELFF	TGTGCCAGCAGTTTTGGTGGGGGGTGGGGTGGGGAGCTGTTTTTT
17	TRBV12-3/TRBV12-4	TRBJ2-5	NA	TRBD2	CASSLTSGSFFSETQYF	TGTGCCAGCAGCCTGACTAGCGGGAGCTTTTTTTCGGAGACCCAGTACTTC
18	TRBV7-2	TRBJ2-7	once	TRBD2	CASSLRKGPSGTTYEQYF	TGTGCCAGCAGCTTACGCAAGGGGCCTAGCGGGACGACCTACGAGCAGTACTTC
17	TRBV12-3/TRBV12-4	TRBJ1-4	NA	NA	CASSLGGGAATNEKLFF	TGTGCCAGCAGTTTAGGGGGAGGGGCTGCAACTAATGAAAAACTGTTTTTT
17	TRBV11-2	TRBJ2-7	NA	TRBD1	CASSLESFRTGPYEQYF	TGTGCCAGCAGCTTAGAATCTTTTCGGACAGGACCCTACGAGCAGTACTTC
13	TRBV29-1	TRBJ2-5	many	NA	CSVVGRHQETQYF	TGCAGCGTTGTGGGGCGGCACCAAGAGACCCAGTACTTC
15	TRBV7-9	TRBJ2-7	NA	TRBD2	CASSRGLAGEGEQYF	TGTGCCAGCAGTCGGGGACTAGCGGGAGAGGGCGAGCAGTACTTC
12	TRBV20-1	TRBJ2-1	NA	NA	CSAGRQNNEQFF	TGCAGTGCTGGACGACAGAACAATGAGCAGTTCTTC
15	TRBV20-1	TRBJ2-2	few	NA	CSARLGGVGTGELFF	TGCAGTGCTAGACTTGGAGGGGTGGGGACCGGGGAGCTGTTTTTT
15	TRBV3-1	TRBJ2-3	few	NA	CASSQGGPRTDTQYF	TGTGCCAGCAGCCAAGGAGGACCCCGCACAGATACGCAGTATTTT
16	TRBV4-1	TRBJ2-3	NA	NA	CASSQEGGPDRDTQYF	TGCGCCAGCAGCCAAGAGGGCGGGCCGGATCGTGATACGCAGTATTTT
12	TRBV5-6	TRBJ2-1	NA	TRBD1	CASIGQANEQFF	TGTGCCAGTATCGGACAGGCGAATGAACAGTTCTTC
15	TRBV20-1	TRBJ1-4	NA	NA	CSARPPAGAEEKLFF	TGCAGTGCTAGACCTCCGGCGGGGGCAGAGGAAAAACTGTTTTTT
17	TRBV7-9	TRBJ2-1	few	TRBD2	CASSSKTSGGYYGEQFF	TGTGCCAGCAGCTCAAAGACTAGCGGGGGGTATTATGGTGAGCAGTTCTTC
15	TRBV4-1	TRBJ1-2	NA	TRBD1	CASSQESGGNYGYTF	TGCGCCAGCAGCCAAGAATCAGGGGGGAACTATGGCTACACCTTC
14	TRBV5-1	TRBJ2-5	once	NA	CASSQRGERETQYF	TGCGCCAGCAGCCAAAGGGGGGAGCGAGAGACCCAGTACTTC
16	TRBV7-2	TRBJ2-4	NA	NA	CASSTPTSGSKNTQYF	TGTGCCAGCAGCACGCCCACCTCTGGGTCCAAAAACACTCAGTACTTC
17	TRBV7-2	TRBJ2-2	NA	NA	CASSLVWRRGDAGELFF	TGTGCCAGCAGCTTAGTCTGGCGCAGGGGGGACGCCGGGGAGCTGTTTTTT
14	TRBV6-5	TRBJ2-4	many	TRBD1	CASRDRDAKNIQYF	TGTGCCAGCAGAGACAGGGACGCCAAAAACATTCAGTACTTC
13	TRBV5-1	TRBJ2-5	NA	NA	CASSLQAEETLYF	TGCGCCAGCAGCTTGCAAGCGGAAGAGACCCTGTACTTC
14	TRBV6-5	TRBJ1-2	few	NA	CASSYGQEGYGYTF	TGTGCCAGCAGTTACGGGCAGGAGGGCTATGGCTACACCTTC
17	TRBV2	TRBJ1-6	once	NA	CASSGVVGVEYNSPLHF	TGTGCCAGCAGTGGAGTCGTTGGGGTCGAATATAATTCACCCCTCCACTTT
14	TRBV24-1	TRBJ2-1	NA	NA	CATSERSSYNEQFF	TGTGCCACCAGTGAACGGAGCTCCTACAATGAGCAGTTCTTC
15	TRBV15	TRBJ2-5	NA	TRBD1	CATSLTDRGQETQYF	TGTGCCACCAGCCTTACCGACAGGGGACAAGAGACCCAGTACTTC
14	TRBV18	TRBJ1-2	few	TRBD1	CASSPAGTGHGYTF	TGTGCCAGCTCACCAGCCGGGACAGGTCATGGCTACACCTTC
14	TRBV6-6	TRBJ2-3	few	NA	CATTWTTYTDTQYF	TGTGCCACGACCTGGACTACCTACACAGATACGCAGTATTTT
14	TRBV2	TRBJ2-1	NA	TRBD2	CASSMGLANHEQFF	TGTGCCAGCAGTATGGGACTAGCGAACCATGAGCAGTTCTTC
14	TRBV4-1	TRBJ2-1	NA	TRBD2	CASSQWTSDSEQFF	TGCGCCAGCAGCCAGTGGACTAGCGACAGTGAGCAGTTCTTC
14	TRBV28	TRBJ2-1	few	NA	CASSFLAEDNEQFF	TGTGCCAGCAGTTTCCTAGCTGAGGACAATGAGCAGTTCTTC
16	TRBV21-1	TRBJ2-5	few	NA	CASSKLLVPRWETQYF	TGTGCCAGCAGCAAACTTCTTGTACCGCGGTGGGAGACCCAGTACTTC
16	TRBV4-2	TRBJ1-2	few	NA	CASSQDLEGVSYGYTF	TGTGCCAGCAGCCAAGATCTGGAAGGGGTGAGCTATGGCTACACCTTC
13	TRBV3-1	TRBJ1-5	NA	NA	CASAQGFNQPQHF	TGTGCCAGCGCTCAGGGTTTCAATCAGCCCCAGCATTTT
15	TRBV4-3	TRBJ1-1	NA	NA	CASSQDINIGTEAFF	TGCGCCAGCAGCCAAGATATTAACATAGGTACTGAAGCTTTCTTT
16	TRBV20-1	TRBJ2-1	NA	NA	CSARDAMRSVYNEQFF	TGCAGTGCTAGAGATGCTATGAGGAGCGTCTACAATGAGCAGTTCTTC
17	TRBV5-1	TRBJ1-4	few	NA	CASRPGTPGRANEKLFF	TGCGCCAGCAGGCCGGGGACGCCGGGTCGGGCTAATGAAAAACTGTTTTTT
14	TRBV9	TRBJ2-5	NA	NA	CASSVVTSGETQYF	TGTGCCAGCAGCGTAGTAACCAGCGGGGAGACCCAGTACTTC
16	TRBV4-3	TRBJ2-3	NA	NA	CASSQEFLAVADTQYF	TGCGCCAGCAGCCAAGAATTTCTAGCAGTCGCAGATACGCAGTATTTT
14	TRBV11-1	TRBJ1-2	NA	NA	CASSTLAGVGGYTF	TGTGCCAGCAGCACCCTGGCAGGGGTAGGAGGCTACACCTTC
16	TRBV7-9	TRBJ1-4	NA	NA	CASSGRPGATNEKLFF	TGTGCCAGCAGCGGACGACCGGGCGCAACTAATGAAAAACTGTTTTTT